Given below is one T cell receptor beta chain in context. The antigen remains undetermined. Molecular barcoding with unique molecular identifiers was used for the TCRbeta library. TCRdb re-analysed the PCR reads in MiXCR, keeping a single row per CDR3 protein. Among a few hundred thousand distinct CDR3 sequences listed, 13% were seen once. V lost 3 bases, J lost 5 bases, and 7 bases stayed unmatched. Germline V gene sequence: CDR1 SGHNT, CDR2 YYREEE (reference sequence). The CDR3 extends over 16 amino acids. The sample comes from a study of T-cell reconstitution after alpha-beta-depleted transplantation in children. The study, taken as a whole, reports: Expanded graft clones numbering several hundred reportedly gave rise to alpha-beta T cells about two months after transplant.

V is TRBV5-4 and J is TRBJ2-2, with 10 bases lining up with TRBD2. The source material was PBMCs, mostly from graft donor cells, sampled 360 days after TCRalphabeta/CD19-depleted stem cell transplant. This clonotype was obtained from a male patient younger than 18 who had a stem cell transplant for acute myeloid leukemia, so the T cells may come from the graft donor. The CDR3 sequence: CASSSKLAGRTGELFF. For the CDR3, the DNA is TGTGCCAGCAGCTCGAAACTAGCGGGAAGGACCGGGGAGCTGTTTTTT. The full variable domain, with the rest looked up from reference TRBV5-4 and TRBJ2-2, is ETGVTQSPTHLIKTRGQQVTLRCSSQSGHNTVSWYQQALGQGPQFIFQYYREEENGRGNFPPRFSGLQFPNYSSELNVNALELDDSALYLCASSSKLAGRTGELFFGEGSRLTVL.